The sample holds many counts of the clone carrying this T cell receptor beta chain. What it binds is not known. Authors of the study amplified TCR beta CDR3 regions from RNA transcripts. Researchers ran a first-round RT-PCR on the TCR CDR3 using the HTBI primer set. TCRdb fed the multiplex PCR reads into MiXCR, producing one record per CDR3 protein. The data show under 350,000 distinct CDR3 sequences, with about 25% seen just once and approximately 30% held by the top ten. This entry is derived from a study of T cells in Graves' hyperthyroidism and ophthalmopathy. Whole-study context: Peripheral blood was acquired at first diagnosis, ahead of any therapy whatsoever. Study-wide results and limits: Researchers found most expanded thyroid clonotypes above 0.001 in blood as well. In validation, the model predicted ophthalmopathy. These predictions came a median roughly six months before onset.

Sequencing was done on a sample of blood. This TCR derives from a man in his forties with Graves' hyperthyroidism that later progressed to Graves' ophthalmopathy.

The CDR3 protein is CSAPGLAGEETQYF. CDR3 coding DNA: TGCAGTGCTCCGGGACTAGCGGGAGAAGAGACCCAGTACTTC. The chain joins TRBV20-1 to TRBJ2-5, with 14 bases fitting TRBD2. The CDR3 contains 14 residues. The germline gives CDR1 DFQATT, CDR2 SNEGSKA (reference sequence). V dropped 5 bases and J dropped 3; count of bases not matched to a gene: 2.